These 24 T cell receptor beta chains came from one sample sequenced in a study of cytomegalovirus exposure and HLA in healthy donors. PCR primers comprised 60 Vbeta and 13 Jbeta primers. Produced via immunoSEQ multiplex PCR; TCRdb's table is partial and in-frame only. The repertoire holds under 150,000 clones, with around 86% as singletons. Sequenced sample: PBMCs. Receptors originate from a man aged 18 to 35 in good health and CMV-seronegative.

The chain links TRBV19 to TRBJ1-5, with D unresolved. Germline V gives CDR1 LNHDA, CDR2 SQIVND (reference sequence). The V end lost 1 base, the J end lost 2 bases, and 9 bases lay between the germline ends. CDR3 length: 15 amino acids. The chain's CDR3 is CASSIVGRGNQPQHF. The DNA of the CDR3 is TGTGCCAGTAGTATAGTAGGGCGGGGCAATCAGCCCCAGCATTTT.

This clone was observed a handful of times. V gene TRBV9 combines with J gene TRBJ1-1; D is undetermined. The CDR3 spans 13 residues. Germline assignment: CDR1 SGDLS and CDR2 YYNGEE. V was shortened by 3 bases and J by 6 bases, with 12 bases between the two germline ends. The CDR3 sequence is CASSAKTWSEAFF. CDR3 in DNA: TGTGCCAGCAGCGCAAAGACTTGGTCTGAAGCTTTCTTT.

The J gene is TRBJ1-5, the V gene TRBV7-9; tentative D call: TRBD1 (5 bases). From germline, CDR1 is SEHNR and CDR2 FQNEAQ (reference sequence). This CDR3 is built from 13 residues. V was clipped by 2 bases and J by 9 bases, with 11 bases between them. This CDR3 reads CASSLSGGAPQHF. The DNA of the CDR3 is TGTGCCAGCAGCTTATCGGGCGGGGCGCCCCAGCATTTT.

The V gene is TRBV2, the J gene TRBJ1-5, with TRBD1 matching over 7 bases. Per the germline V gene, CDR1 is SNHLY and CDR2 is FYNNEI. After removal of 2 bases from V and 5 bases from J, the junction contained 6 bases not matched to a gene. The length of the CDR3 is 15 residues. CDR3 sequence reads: CASSETTGVYQPQHF. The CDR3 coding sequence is TGTGCCAGCAGTGAAACAACAGGGGTGTATCAGCCCCAGCATTTT.

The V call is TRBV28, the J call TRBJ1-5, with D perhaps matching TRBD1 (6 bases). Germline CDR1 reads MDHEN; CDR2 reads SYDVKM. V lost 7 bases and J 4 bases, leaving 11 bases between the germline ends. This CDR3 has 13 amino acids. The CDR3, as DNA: TGTGCCAGCAAGGTCACAGGGAATCAGCCCCAGCATTTT. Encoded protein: CASKVTGNQPQHF.

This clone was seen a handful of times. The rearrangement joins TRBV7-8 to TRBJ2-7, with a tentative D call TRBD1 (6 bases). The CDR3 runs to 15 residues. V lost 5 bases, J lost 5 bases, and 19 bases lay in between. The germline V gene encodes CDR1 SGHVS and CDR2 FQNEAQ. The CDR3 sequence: CASSRFTGTNHEQYF. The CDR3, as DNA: TGTGCCAGCAGCCGTTTCACCGGGACAAACCACGAGCAGTACTTC. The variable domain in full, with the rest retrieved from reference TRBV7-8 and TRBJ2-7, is GAGVSQSPRYKVAKRGQDVALRCDPISGHVSLFWYQQALGQGPEFLTYFQNEAQLDKSGLPSDRFFAERPEGSVSTLKIQRTQQEDSAVYLCASSRFTGTNHEQYFGPGTRLTVT.

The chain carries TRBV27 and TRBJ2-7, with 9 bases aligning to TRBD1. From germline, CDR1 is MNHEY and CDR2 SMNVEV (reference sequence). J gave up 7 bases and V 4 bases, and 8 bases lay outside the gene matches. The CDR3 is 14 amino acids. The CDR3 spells CASSYDRGRSEQYF. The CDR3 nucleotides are TGTGCCAGCAGTTACGACAGGGGGAGGTCTGAGCAGTACTTC.

CDR3 protein: CSVGPLTNEKLFF. CDR3 sequence (DNA): TGCAGCGTTGGGCCTCTGACTAATGAAAAACTGTTTTTT. The chain links TRBV29-1 to TRBJ1-4; D call uncertain. The CDR3 has 13 residues. V was clipped by 4 bases and J by 2 bases, with 8 bases between them. CDR1 and CDR2 from the germline V gene are SQVTM and ANQGSEA. Complete variable domain (other parts from reference TRBV29-1 and TRBJ1-4): SAVISQKPSRDICQRGTSLTIQCQVDSQVTMMFWYRQQPGQSLTLIATANQGSEATYESGFVIDKFPISRPNLTFSTLTVSNMSPEDSSIYLCSVGPLTNEKLFFGSGTQLSVL.

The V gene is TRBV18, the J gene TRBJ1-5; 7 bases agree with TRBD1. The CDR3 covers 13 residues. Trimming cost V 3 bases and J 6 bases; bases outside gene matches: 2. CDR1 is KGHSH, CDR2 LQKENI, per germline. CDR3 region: CASSPGQAQPQHF. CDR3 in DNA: TGTGCCAGCTCACCTGGACAGGCTCAGCCCCAGCATTTT.

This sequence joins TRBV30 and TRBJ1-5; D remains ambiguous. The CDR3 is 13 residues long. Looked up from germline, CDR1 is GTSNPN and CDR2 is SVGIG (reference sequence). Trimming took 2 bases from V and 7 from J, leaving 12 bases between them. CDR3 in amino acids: CAWSPQERQPQHF. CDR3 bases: TGTGCCTGGAGTCCCCAAGAACGGCAGCCCCAGCATTTT.

CDR3 nucleotides: TGTGCCAGCAGTTTATCGGGGACAGCTACAGATACGCAGTATTTT. Translating gives CASSLSGTATDTQYF. This chain uses TRBV27 with TRBJ2-3; 7 bases are shared with TRBD1. Germline V gene lookup returns CDR1 MNHEY and CDR2 SMNVEV (reference sequence). The CDR3 is made up of 15 amino acids. The ends lost 0 bases at V and 3 bases at J; junction bases unmatched: 3.

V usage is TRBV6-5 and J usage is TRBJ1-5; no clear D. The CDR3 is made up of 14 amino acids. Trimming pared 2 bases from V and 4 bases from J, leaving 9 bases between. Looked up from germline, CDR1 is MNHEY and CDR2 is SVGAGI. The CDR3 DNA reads TGTGCCAGCAGTTACGCCAACAGTAATCAGCCCCAGCATTTT. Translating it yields CASSYANSNQPQHF.

Here the CDR3 reads CASSRTEGTEAFF. CDR3 coding DNA: TGTGCCAGCTCACGGACGGAGGGGACTGAAGCTTTCTTT. V and J are TRBV18 and TRBJ1-1; tentatively, D is TRBD1 (5 bases). The CDR3 extends over 13 amino acids. V was pared by 4 bases and J by 5 bases, with 11 bases between. CDR1 and CDR2 (germline): KGHSH, LQKENI. Together with reference TRBV18 and TRBJ1-1, the CDR3 gives the full variable domain: NAGVMQNPRHLVRRRGQEARLRCSPMKGHSHVYWYRQLPEEGLKFMVYLQKENIIDESGMPKERFSAEFPKEGPSILRIQQVVRGDSAAYFCASSRTEGTEAFFGQGTRLTVV.

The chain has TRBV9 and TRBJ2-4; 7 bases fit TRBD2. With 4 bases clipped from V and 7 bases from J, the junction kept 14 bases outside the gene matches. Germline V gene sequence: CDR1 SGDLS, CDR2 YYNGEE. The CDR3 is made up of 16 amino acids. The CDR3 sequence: CASSTQILGEGNIQYF. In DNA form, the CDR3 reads TGTGCCAGCAGCACACAAATTCTGGGGGAGGGGAACATTCAGTACTTC.

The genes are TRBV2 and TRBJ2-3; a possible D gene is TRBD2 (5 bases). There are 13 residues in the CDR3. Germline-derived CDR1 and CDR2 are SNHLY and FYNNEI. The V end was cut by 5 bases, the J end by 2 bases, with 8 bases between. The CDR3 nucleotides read TGTGCCAGCAGTAGGAGGTTCACAGATACGCAGTATTTT. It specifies CASSRRFTDTQYF.

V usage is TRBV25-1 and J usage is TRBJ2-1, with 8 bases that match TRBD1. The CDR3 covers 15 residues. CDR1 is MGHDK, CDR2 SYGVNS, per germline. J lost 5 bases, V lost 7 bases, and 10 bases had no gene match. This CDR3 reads CASIPKGTGNNEQFF. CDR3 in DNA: TGTGCCAGCATCCCGAAAGGGACAGGCAACAATGAGCAGTTCTTC.

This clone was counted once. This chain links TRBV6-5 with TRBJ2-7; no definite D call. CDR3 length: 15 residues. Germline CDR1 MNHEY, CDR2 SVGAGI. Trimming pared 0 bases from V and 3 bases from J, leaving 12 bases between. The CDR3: CASSYSGQLGYEQYF. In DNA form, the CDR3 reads TGTGCCAGCAGTTACTCGGGCCAATTGGGCTACGAGCAGTACTTC.

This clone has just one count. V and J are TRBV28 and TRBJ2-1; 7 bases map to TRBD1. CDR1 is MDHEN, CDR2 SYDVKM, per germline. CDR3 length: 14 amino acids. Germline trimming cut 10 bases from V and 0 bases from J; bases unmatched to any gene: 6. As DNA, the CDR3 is TGTGCCACCGTCAACAGGGGCTCCTACAATGAGCAGTTCTTC. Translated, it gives CATVNRGSYNEQFF.

CDR3 region: CASSLAGLNTEAFF. The DNA for the CDR3 is TGTGCCAGCAGCCTCGCAGGGCTGAACACTGAAGCTTTCTTT. The chain is built from TRBV9 and TRBJ1-1; D may be TRBD1 (5 bases). Germline assignment: CDR1 SGDLS and CDR2 YYNGEE. The V end lost 4 bases, the J end lost 0 bases, and 10 bases lay between the germline ends. The CDR3 is 14 residues long.

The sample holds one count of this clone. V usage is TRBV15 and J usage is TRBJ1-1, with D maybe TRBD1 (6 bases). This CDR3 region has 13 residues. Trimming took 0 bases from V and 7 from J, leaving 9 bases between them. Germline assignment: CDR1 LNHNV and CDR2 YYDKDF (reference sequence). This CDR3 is CATSRDRGGEAFF. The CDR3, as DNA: TGTGCCACCAGCAGAGACAGGGGTGGTGAAGCTTTCTTT.

CDR3 region: CASRADRSNYGYTF. CDR3 DNA sequence: TGTGCCAGCCGCGCTGACAGGTCTAACTATGGCTACACCTTC. This chain joins TRBV18 and TRBJ1-2, with D possibly matching TRBD1 (6 bases). The CDR3 length is 14 residues. Deletions cut 8 bases from V and 0 bases from J, with 13 bases between. Germline-derived CDR1 and CDR2 are KGHSH and LQKENI.

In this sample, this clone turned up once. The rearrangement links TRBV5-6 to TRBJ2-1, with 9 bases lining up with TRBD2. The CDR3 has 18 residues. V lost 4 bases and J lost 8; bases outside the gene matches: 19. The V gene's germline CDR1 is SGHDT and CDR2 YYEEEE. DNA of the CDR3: TGTGCCAGCAGCGGACTAGGGAGGAGCGGGGGGCAGGGGCATGAGCAGTTCTTC. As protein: CASSGLGRSGGQGHEQFF.

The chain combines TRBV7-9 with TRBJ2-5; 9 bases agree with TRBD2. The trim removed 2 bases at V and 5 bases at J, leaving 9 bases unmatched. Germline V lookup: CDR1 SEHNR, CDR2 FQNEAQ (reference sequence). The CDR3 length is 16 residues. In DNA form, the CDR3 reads TGTGCCAGCAGCTTAAAGCTGCGGGGGGGCTATGAGACCCAGTACTTC. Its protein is CASSLKLRGGYETQYF.

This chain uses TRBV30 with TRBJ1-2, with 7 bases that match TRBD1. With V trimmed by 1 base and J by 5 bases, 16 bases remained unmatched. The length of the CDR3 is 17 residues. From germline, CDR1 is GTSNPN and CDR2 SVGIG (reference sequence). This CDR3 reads CAWSGGTASLGWYGYTF. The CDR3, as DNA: TGTGCCTGGAGTGGGGGGACAGCCTCTCTCGGGTGGTATGGCTACACCTTC.